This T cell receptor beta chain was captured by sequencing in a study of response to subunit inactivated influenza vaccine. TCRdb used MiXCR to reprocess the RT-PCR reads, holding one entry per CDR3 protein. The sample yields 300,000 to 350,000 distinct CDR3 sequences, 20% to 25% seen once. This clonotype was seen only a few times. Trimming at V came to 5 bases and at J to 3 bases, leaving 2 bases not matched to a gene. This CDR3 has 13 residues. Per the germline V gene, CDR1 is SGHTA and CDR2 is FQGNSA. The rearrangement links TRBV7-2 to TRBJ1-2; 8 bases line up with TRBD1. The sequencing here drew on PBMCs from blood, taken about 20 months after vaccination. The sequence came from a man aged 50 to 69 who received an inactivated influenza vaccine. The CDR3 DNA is TGTGCCAGCAGCATACAGGGGGACTATGGCTACACCTTC. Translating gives CASSIQGDYGYTF.